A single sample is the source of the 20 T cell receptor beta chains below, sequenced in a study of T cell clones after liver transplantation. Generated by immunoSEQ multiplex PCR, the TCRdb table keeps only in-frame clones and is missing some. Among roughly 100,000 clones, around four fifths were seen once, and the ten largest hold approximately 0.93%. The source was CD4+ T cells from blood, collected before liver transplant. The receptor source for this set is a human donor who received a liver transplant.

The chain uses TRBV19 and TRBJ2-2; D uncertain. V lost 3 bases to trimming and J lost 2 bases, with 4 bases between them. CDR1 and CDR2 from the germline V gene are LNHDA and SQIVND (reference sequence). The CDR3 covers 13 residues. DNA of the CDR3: TGTGCCAGTAGTATTCTAAACACCGGGGAGCTGTTTTTT. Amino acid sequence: CASSILNTGELFF.

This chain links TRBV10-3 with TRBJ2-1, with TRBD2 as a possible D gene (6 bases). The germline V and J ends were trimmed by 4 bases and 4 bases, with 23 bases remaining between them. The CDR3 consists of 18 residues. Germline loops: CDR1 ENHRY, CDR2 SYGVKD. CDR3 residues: CAISGATGGPLVYNEQFF. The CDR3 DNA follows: TGTGCCATCAGTGGTGCGACCGGGGGTCCATTGGTGTACAATGAGCAGTTCTTC.

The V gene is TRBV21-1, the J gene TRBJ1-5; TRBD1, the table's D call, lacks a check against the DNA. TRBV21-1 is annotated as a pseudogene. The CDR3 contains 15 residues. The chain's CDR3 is CASRNDRGGNQPQHF. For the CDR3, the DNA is TGTGCCAGCAGAAACGACAGGGGTGGCAATCAGCCCCAGCATTTT.

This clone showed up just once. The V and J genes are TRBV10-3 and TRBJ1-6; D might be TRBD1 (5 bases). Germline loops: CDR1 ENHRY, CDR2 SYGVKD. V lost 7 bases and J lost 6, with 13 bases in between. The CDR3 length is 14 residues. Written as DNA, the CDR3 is TGTGCCATCACTAAAGGGGTAAGTAATTCACCCCTCCACTTT. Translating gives CAITKGVSNSPLHF.

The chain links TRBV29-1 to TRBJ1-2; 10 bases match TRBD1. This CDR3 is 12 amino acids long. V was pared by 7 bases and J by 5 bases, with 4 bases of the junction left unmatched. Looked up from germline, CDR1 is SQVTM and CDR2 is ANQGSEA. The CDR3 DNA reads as TGCAGCGCCGGGGGACAGGGGTATGGCTACACCTTC. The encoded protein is CSAGGQGYGYTF.

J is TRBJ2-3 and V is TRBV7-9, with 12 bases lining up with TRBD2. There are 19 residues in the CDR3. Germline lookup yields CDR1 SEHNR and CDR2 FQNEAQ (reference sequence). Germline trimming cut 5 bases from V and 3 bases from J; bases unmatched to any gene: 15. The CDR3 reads CASSRPGLAGPKATDTQYF. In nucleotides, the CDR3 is TGTGCCAGCAGCCGCCCGGGACTAGCGGGCCCCAAGGCGACAGATACGCAGTATTTT. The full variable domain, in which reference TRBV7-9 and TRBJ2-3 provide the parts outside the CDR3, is DTGVSQNPRHKITKRGQNVTFRCDPISEHNRLYWYRQTLGQGPEFLTYFQNEAQLEKSRLLSDRFSAERPKGSFSTLEIQRTEQGDSAMYLCASSRPGLAGPKATDTQYFGPGTRLTVL.

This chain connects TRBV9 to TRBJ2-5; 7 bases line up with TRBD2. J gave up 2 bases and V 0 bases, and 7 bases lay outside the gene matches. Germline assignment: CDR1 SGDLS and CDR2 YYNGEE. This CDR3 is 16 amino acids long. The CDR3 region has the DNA TGTGCCAGCAGCGTAGATTTGCGGGGGATGCAAGAGACCCAGTACTTC. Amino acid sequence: CASSVDLRGMQETQYF.

CDR3 in amino acids: CASSSTGGGGYTF. The CDR3 DNA follows: TGTGCCAGCAGCTCAACAGGGGGTGGTGGCTACACCTTC. The chain employs TRBV7-8 and TRBJ1-2; 8 bases match TRBD1. The length of the CDR3 is 13 residues. Germline V CDR1 and CDR2: SGHVS, FQNEAQ. V was clipped by 4 bases and J by 7 bases; unmatched bases: 5.

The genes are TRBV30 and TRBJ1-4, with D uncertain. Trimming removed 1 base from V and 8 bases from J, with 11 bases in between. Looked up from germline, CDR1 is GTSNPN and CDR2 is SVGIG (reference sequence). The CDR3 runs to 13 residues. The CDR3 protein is CAWSGKAVEKLFF. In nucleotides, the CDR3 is TGTGCCTGGAGTGGAAAGGCGGTGGAAAAACTGTTTTTT.

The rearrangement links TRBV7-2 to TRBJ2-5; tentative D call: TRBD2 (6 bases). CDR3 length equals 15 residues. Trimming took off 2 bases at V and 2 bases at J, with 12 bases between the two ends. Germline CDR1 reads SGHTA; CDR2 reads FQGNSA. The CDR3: CASSLLAGRQETQYF. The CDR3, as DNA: TGTGCCAGCAGCTTATTGGCGGGGCGACAAGAGACCCAGTACTTC.

CDR3 coding DNA: TGTGCCAGCAGTTACGGGCAGGGCCTAACGGATGGCTACACCTTC. Protein product: CASSYGQGLTDGYTF. The rearrangement links TRBV6-6 to TRBJ1-2; the D gene is possibly TRBD1 (5 bases). CDR1 and CDR2 from the germline V gene are MNHNY and SVGAGI (reference sequence). V gave up 2 bases and J gave up 6 bases, with 16 bases separating them. This CDR3 has 15 amino acids.

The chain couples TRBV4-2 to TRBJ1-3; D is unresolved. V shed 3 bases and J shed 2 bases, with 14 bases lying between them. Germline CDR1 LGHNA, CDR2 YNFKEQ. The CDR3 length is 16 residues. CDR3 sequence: CASSQAGISAGNTIYF. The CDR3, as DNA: TGTGCCAGCAGCCAGGCAGGTATATCGGCTGGAAACACCATATATTTT.

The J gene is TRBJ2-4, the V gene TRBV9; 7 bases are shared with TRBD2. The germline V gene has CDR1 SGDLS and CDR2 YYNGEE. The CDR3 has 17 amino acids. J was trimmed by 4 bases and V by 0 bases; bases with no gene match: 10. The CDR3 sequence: CASSVDVSAGIKNIQYF. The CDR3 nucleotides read TGTGCCAGCAGCGTAGATGTATCAGCGGGGATAAAAAACATTCAGTACTTC.

This chain's CDR3 is CASSQDSSNQPQHF. The CDR3 nucleotides are TGTGCCAGCAGTCAGGACAGTAGCAATCAGCCCCAGCATTTT. The chain couples TRBV6-5 to TRBJ1-5; possibly TRBD1 for D (6 bases). Germline CDR1 MNHEY, CDR2 SVGAGI. V shed 5 bases and J shed 0 bases, with 8 bases lying between them. The CDR3 totals 14 residues.

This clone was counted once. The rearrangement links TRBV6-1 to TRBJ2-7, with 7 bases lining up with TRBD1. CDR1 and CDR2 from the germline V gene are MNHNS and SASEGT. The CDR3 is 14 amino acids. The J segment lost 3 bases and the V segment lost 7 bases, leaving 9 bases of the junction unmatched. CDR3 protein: CASIRDSPFYEQYF. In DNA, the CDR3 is TGTGCCAGCATCCGGGACAGTCCGTTCTACGAGCAGTACTTC.

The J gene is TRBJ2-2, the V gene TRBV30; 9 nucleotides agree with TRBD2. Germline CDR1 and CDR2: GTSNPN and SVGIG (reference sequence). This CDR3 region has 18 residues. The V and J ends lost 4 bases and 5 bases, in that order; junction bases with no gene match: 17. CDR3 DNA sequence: TGTGCCTGGACCATAAACCCCCTTAGCGGGAGAGTTACCGGGGAGCTGTTTTTT. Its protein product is CAWTINPLSGRVTGELFF.

The chain's CDR3 is CASSAQGEMNTEAFF. CDR3 nucleotide sequence: TGTGCCAGCAGCGCCCAGGGGGAAATGAACACTGAAGCTTTCTTT. The chain carries TRBV9 and TRBJ1-1; 7 bases align to TRBD1. V shed 3 bases and J 0 bases; nucleotides not matched to a gene: 5. Germline assignment: CDR1 SGDLS and CDR2 YYNGEE. The CDR3 totals 15 residues.

CDR3 sequence (DNA): TGTGCCAGCAGTGAAAGACTCTCAGGACGGTACAATGAGCAGTTCTTC. Its protein is CASSERLSGRYNEQFF. The chain joins TRBV2 to TRBJ2-1; D unclear. Looked up from germline, CDR1 is SNHLY and CDR2 is FYNNEI. This CDR3 has 16 amino acids. V lost 2 bases and J 4 bases, leaving 15 bases between the germline ends.

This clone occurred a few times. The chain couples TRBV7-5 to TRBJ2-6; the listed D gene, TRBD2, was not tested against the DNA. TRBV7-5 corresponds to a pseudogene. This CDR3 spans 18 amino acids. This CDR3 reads CVRSLAELAGDGANVLTF. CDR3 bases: TGTGTCAGAAGCTTAGCTGAACTAGCGGGGGATGGGGCCAACGTCCTGACTTTC.

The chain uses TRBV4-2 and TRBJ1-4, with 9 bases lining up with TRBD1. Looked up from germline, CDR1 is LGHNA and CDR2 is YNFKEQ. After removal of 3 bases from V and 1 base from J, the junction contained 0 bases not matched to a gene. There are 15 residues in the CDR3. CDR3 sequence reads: CASSQDRGTNEKLFF. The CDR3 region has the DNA TGTGCCAGCAGCCAGGACAGGGGAACTAATGAAAAACTGTTTTTT.